Below are 18 T cell receptor beta chains sequenced from a single sample in a study of blood T cells in healthy people across ages. A second roughly 6 to 12 cycle PCR used barcoded and J-beta primers. TCRdb reanalysed the 5' RACE reads using MiXCR and keeps one entry per CDR3 protein. This sample carries fewer than 900,000 distinct CDR3 sequences, roughly 44% of them seen once, and the ten largest clones take less than 25%. Sequenced input: blood. The origin of the receptors is a woman aged 55 to 70 in good health.

This clonotype was seen a handful of times. The chain joins TRBV7-2 to TRBJ2-3, with D perhaps being TRBD1 or TRBD2 (5 bases each). This CDR3 spans 14 amino acids. Trimming cost V 7 bases and J 5 bases, with 16 bases left between them. CDR1 is SGHTA and CDR2 is FQGNSA in the germline V gene. The CDR3 here is CASKVNGDQDTQYF. For the CDR3, the DNA is TGTGCCAGCAAAGTAAACGGGGACCAAGATACGCAGTATTTT.

This sequence joins TRBV6-2 or TRBV6-3 and TRBJ2-7; D is undetermined. Looked up from germline, CDR1 is MNHEY and CDR2 is SVGEGT. CDR3 length: 13 amino acids. Trimming left V 7 bases short and J 0 bases short, with 10 bases between. The CDR3: CASTLASSYEQYF. In DNA form, the CDR3 reads TGTGCCAGCACCCTTGCTAGCTCCTACGAGCAGTACTTC.

J is TRBJ2-3 and V is TRBV28, with TRBD2 identical over 8 bases. In germline, CDR1 is MDHEN, CDR2 SYDVKM. V was clipped by 7 bases and J by 0 bases; unmatched bases: 6. This CDR3 has 15 residues. The CDR3 sequence: CASTRGGTSTDTQYF. For the CDR3, the DNA is TGTGCCAGCACTCGGGGGGGAACTAGCACAGATACGCAGTATTTT.

This rearrangement joins TRBV5-1 to TRBJ2-5, with D perhaps TRBD2 (6 bases). Trimming stripped 4 bases from V and 4 bases from J, with 20 bases between. The CDR3 totals 16 residues. Germline V gene lookup returns CDR1 SGHRS and CDR2 YFSETQ. As DNA, the CDR3 is TGCGCCAGCAGCGCTGACTTGACTAGTTTAGGAGAGACCCAGTACTTC. Translating gives CASSADLTSLGETQYF.

This clonotype was observed a few times. This chain joins TRBV3-1 and TRBJ2-1; the D gene is possibly TRBD2 (6 bases). Between the trimmed V and J ends, which lost 6 bases and 0 bases, there was a span of 9 bases. Germline CDR1 and CDR2: LGHDT and YNNKEL (reference sequence). The CDR3 runs to 14 residues. CDR3: CASRPSVSYNEQFF. As DNA, the CDR3 is TGTGCCAGCAGGCCTAGCGTCTCCTACAATGAGCAGTTCTTC.

This clonotype was detected only once. The chain uses TRBV7-9 and TRBJ1-5; the D gene is possibly TRBD1 (6 bases). The CDR3 extends over 13 amino acids. Germline CDR1 is SEHNR and CDR2 is FQNEAQ (reference sequence). The V end was cut by 4 bases, the J end by 5 bases, with 9 bases between. The CDR3 region is CASSWEGDQPQHF. Here the CDR3 DNA reads TGTGCCAGCAGCTGGGAGGGGGATCAGCCCCAGCATTTT.

V and J are TRBV6-5 and TRBJ2-3; D is perhaps TRBD1 (7 bases). The CDR3 consists of 16 residues. The germline V and J ends were trimmed by 4 bases and 1 base, with 15 bases remaining between them. Germline lookup yields CDR1 MNHEY and CDR2 SVGAGI. The CDR3, as DNA: TGTGCCAGCAGTTCCTACAGGGGAGGCGGCACAGATACGCAGTATTTT. Its protein product is CASSSYRGGGTDTQYF.

This clonotype was picked up a small number of times. J is TRBJ2-1 and V is TRBV3-1; tentatively, D is TRBD1 or TRBD2 (5 bases each). V was shortened by 0 bases and J by 10 bases, with 10 bases between the two germline ends. This CDR3 comprises 13 residues. The V gene's germline CDR1 is LGHDT and CDR2 YNNKEL (reference sequence). CDR3 bases: TGTGCCAGCAGCCAAGAGGGGTGGGGGGAGCAGTTCTTC. Its protein is CASSQEGWGEQFF.

A remark on this clonotype: This likely traces to a read error, being one base from a far larger clone. This rearrangement joins TRBV2 to TRBJ1-2; the D gene is possibly TRBD1 (6 bases). Per the germline V gene, CDR1 is SNHLY and CDR2 is FYNNEI. CDR3 length: 12 amino acids. CDR3 region: CAISPDSYGYTF. The DNA for the CDR3 is TGTGCCATCAGTCCGGACAGCTATGGCTACACCTTC. The variable domain in full, completed from reference TRBV2 and TRBJ1-2, reads EPEVTQTPSHQVTQMGQEVILRCVPISNHLYFYWYRQILGQKVEFLVSFYNNEISEKSEIFDDQFSVERPDGSNFTLKIRSTKLEDSAMYFCAISPDSYGYTFGSGTRLTVV.

V gene TRBV28 combines with J gene TRBJ2-7; no firm D call. The CDR3 runs to 14 residues. Trimming stripped 2 bases from V and 2 bases from J, with 10 bases between. Per germline, CDR1 MDHEN and CDR2 SYDVKM. CDR3 loop: CASSLNGLAYEQYF. CDR3 nucleotide sequence: TGTGCCAGCAGTTTAAATGGCCTCGCCTACGAGCAGTACTTC.

A few counts support this clonotype. The chain uses TRBV6-1 and TRBJ1-2, with 8 bases aligning to TRBD1. Germline V gene data show CDR1 as MNHNS and CDR2 as SASEGT. Trimming cost V 4 bases and J 6 bases; bases outside gene matches: 10. The CDR3 is made up of 15 amino acids. The CDR3 spells CASSAWTGPADGYTF. In nucleotides, the CDR3 is TGTGCCAGCAGTGCCTGGACAGGGCCAGCGGATGGCTACACCTTC.

Turning to this clonotype: It may be a read error: a sequence one base away is much more abundant. The rearrangement links TRBV18 to TRBJ2-1; no reliable D call. TRBJ2-7 explains the end of the DNA better; the J call may be wrong. The CDR3 spans 14 residues. Germline V lookup: CDR1 KGHSH, CDR2 LQKENI. In DNA form, the CDR3 reads TGTGCCAGCTCCCTTCTCAGCTCCTACAATGAGCAGTACTTC. This gives the protein CASSLLSSYNEQYF.

This rearrangement joins TRBV12-3 or TRBV12-4 to TRBJ2-3; no firm D call. CDR3 size: 14 residues. Trimming took off 3 bases at V and 4 bases at J, with 11 bases between the two ends. This chain's CDR3 is CASSFGSPPDTQYF. The CDR3 DNA sequence: TGTGCCAGCAGTTTCGGCAGCCCCCCAGATACGCAGTATTTT.

This clonotype was picked up many times. This chain joins TRBV10-3 and TRBJ2-3, with D uncertain. The V gene's germline CDR1 is ENHRY and CDR2 SYGVKD. The V and J ends lost 7 bases and 2 bases respectively, with 13 bases between them. The CDR3 is 14 amino acids. The CDR3 sequence is CAITLSAHTDTQYF. CDR3 sequence (DNA): TGTGCCATCACCCTCTCGGCCCACACAGATACGCAGTATTTT.

CDR3 residues: CAISEGRAGGDTQYF. The CDR3 nucleotides are TGTGCCATCAGTGAGGGACGAGCGGGGGGAGATACGCAGTATTTT. V is TRBV10-3 and J is TRBJ2-3; TRBD2 agrees at 9 bases. J was trimmed by 5 bases and V by 2 bases; bases with no gene match: 5. There are 15 residues in the CDR3. In germline, CDR1 is ENHRY, CDR2 SYGVKD.

The CDR3 coding sequence is TGCAGTGCTAGAGATTTTAGGGGCGGGACGGAGACCCAGTACTTC. As protein: CSARDFRGGTETQYF. This chain uses TRBV20-1 with TRBJ2-5; a possible D gene is TRBD2 (6 bases). V shed 0 bases and J shed 5 bases, with 16 bases lying between them. The CDR3 is 15 amino acids. Germline values: CDR1 DFQATT, CDR2 SNEGSKA (reference sequence).

This chain links TRBV5-1 with TRBJ1-1; no firm D call. V was clipped by 2 bases and J by 5 bases, with 13 bases between them. Germline CDR1 is SGHRS and CDR2 is YFSETQ. The CDR3 extends over 14 amino acids. CDR3 nucleotides: TGCGCCAGCAGCTTTGGGTACCGGGATACTGAAGCTTTCTTT. It is translated as CASSFGYRDTEAFF. The full variable domain, in which reference TRBV5-1 and TRBJ1-1 provide the parts outside the CDR3, is KAGVTQTPRYLIKTRGQQVTLSCSPISGHRSVSWYQQTPGQGLQFLFEYFSETQRNKGNFPGRFSGRQFSNSRSEMNVSTLELGDSALYLCASSFGYRDTEAFFGQGTRLTVV.

About this clonotype itself: One end of the junction is discordant with germline, which a read error may explain. The rearrangement joins TRBV7-3 to TRBJ2-3; 8 nucleotides match TRBD2. Per germline, CDR1 SGHTA and CDR2 FQGTGA. The CDR3 is 16 amino acids. Here the CDR3 reads CVSSLMERGSTDTQYF. The CDR3 DNA follows: TGTGTCAGCAGCTTAATGGAGCGGGGGAGCACAGATACGCAGTATTTT.